This T cell receptor beta chain was recovered during a study of T-cell reconstitution after alpha-beta-depleted transplantation in children. Whole-study results and caveats: About two months after transplant, alpha-beta T cells reportedly came from several hundred expanded graft clones. A year post-transplant, T-cell counts and diversity derived mostly from newly produced T cells. Surviving thymic progenitors and recipient T cells were the source of high TCRbeta diversity at day 60 in some patients.

As it was prepared, the TCRbeta library received unique molecular identifiers. TCRdb analysed the PCR reads with MiXCR anew, one entry per CDR3 protein. The table lists approximately 650,000 distinct CDR3 sequences, about an eighth of them singletons, with 0.79% in the top ten. The table lists this clonotype with a few counts. Antigen unknown. The CDR3 is 11 residues long. V was shortened by 4 bases and J by 6 bases, with 4 bases between the two germline ends. CDR1 and CDR2 from the germline V gene are SNHLY and FYNNEI. The source is a girl aged 2 to 9 with congenital amegakaryocytic thrombocytopenia, due to receive a stem cell transplant. The chain uses TRBV2 and TRBJ2-4; D ambiguous. The sample here was PBMCs, taken before TCRalphabeta/CD19-depleted stem cell transplant. The CDR3 region is CASSGANIQYF. CDR3 sequence (DNA): TGTGCCAGCAGTGGCGCAAACATTCAGTACTTC.